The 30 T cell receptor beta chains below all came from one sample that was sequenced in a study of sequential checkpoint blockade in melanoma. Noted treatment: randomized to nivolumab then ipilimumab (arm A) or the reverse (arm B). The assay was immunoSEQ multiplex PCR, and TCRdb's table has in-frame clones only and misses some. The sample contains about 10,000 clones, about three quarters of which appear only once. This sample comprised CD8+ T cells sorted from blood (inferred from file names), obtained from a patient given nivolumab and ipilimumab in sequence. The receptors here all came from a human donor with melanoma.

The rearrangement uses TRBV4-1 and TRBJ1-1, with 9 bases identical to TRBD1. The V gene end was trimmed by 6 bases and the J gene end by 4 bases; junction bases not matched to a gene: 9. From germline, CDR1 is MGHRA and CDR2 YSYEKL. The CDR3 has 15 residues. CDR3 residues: CASRVTGGSGTEAFF. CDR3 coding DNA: TGCGCCAGCAGAGTGACAGGGGGATCGGGCACTGAAGCTTTCTTT.

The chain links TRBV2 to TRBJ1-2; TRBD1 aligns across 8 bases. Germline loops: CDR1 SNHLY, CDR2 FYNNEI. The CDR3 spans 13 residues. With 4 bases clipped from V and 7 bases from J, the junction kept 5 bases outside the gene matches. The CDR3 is CASSGDRLRGYTF. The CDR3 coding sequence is TGTGCCAGCAGTGGGGACAGGCTGCGTGGCTACACCTTC.

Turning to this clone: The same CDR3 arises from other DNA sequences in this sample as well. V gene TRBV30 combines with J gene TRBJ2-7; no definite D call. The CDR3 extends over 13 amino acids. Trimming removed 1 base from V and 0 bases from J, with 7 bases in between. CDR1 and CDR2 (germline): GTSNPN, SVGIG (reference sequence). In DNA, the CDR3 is TGTGCCTGGAGTGGAGATAACTCCTACGAGCAGTACTTC. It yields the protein CAWSGDNSYEQYF.

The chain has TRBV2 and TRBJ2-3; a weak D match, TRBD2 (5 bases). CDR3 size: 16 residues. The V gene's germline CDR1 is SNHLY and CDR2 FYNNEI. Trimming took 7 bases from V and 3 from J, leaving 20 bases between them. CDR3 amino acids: CASMAQPGFLTDTQYF. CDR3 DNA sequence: TGTGCCAGCATGGCCCAGCCGGGGTTCCTAACAGATACGCAGTATTTT.

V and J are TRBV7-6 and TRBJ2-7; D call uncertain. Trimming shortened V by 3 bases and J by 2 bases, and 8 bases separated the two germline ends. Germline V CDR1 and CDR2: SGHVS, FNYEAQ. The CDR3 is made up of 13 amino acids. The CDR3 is CASSFYPAYEQYF. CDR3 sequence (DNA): TGTGCCAGCAGCTTTTATCCAGCCTACGAGCAGTACTTC.

CDR3: CSVTGTSVLEQFF. CDR3 nucleotides: TGCAGCGTTACCGGGACTAGCGTCTTAGAGCAGTTCTTC. This sequence joins TRBV29-1 and TRBJ2-1; 10 nucleotides align to TRBD2. The junction had 8 bases not matched to a gene; V was cut back by 5 bases and J by 10 bases. This CDR3 region has 13 residues. Germline loops: CDR1 SQVTM, CDR2 ANQGSEA.

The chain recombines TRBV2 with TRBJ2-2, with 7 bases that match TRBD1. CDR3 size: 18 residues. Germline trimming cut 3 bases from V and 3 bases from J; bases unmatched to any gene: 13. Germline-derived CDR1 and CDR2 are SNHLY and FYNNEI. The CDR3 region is CASSEGQMAEIHTGELFF. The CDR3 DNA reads TGTGCCAGCAGTGAGGGACAGATGGCCGAGATTCACACCGGGGAGCTGTTTTTT.

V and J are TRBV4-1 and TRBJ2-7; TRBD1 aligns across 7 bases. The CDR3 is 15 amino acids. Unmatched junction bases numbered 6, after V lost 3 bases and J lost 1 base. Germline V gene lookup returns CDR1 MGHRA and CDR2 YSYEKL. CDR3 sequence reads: CASSQTTGPSYEQYF. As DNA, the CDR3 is TGCGCCAGCAGCCAGACGACAGGGCCATCCTACGAGCAGTACTTC.

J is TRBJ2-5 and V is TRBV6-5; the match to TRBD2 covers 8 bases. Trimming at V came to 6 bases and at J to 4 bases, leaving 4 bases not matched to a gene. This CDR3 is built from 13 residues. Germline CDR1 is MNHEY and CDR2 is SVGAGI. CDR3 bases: TGTGCCAGCAGCCTGGGACTAGGAGAGACCCAGTACTTC. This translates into CASSLGLGETQYF.

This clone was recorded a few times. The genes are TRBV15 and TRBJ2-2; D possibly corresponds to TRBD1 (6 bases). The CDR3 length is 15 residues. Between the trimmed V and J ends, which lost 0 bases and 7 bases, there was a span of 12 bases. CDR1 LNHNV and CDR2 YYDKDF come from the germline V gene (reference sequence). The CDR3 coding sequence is TGTGCCACCAGCAGAGATGAGGAAGGGGGCGGGGAGCTGTTTTTT. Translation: CATSRDEEGGGELFF.

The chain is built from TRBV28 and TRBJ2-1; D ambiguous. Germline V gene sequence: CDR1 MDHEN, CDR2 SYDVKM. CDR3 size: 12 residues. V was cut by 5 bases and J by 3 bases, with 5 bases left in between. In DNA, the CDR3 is TGTGCCAGCAGTGGCAGCTACAATGAGCAGTTCTTC. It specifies CASSGSYNEQFF. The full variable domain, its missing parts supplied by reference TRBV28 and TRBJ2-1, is DVKVTQSSRYLVKRTGEKVFLECVQDMDHENMFWYRQDPGLGLRLIYFSYDVKMKEKGDIPEGYSVSREKKERFSLILESASTNQTSMYLCASSGSYNEQFFGPGTRLTVL.

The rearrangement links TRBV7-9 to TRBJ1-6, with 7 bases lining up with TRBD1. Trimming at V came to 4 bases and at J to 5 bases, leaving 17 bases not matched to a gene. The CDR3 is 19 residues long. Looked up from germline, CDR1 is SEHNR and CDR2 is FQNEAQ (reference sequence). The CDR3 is CASSSSAPPGGIHNSPLHF. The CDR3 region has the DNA TGTGCCAGCAGCTCCTCAGCGCCCCCAGGGGGGATACATAATTCACCCCTCCACTTT.

The CDR3 sequence: CASSYGAGPYEQYF. CDR3 coding DNA: TGTGCCAGCAGTTACGGAGCGGGGCCCTACGAGCAGTACTTC. The gene calls are TRBV6-6 and TRBJ2-7; 7 bases align to TRBD2. The CDR3 runs to 14 residues. With 2 bases clipped from V and 2 bases from J, the junction kept 3 bases outside the gene matches. CDR1 is MNHNY and CDR2 is SVGAGI in the germline V gene (reference sequence).

CDR3 protein: CASSPGQPNTEAFF. Written as DNA, the CDR3 is TGTGCCAGCAGCCCGGGACAGCCGAACACTGAAGCTTTCTTT. The rearrangement links TRBV6-5 to TRBJ1-1; 7 nucleotides line up with TRBD1. Germline CDR1 is MNHEY and CDR2 is SVGAGI. V lost 6 bases and J lost 1; bases outside the gene matches: 5. CDR3 length: 14 residues.

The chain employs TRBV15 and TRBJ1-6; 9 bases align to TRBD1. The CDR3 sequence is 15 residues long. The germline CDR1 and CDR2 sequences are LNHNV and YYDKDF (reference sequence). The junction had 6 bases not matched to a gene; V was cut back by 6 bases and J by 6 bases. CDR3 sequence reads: CATRGTGSINSPLHF. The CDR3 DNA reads TGTGCCACCAGGGGGACAGGGTCCATTAATTCACCCCTCCACTTT.

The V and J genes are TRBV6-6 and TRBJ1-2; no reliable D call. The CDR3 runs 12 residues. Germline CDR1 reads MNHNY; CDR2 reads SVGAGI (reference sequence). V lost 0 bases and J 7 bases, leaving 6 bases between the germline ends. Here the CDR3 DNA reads TGTGCCAGCAGTTACTCGAATAGTGGCTACACCTTC. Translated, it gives CASSYSNSGYTF.

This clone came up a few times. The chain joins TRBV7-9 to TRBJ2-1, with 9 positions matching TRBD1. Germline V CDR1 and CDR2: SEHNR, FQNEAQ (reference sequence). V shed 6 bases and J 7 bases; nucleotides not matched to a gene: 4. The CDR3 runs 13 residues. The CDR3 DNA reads TGTGCCAGCAGAGGGGGGACAGGGAATGAGCAGTTCTTC. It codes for CASRGGTGNEQFF. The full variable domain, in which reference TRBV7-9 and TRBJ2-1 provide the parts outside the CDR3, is DTGVSQNPRHKITKRGQNVTFRCDPISEHNRLYWYRQTLGQGPEFLTYFQNEAQLEKSRLLSDRFSAERPKGSFSTLEIQRTEQGDSAMYLCASRGGTGNEQFFGPGTRLTVL.

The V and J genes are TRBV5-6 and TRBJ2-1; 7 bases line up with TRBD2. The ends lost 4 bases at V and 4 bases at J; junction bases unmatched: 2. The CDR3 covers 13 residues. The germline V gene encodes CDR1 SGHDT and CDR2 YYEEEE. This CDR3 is CASSPGGYNEQFF. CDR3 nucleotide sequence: TGTGCCAGCAGCCCGGGAGGATACAATGAGCAGTTCTTC.

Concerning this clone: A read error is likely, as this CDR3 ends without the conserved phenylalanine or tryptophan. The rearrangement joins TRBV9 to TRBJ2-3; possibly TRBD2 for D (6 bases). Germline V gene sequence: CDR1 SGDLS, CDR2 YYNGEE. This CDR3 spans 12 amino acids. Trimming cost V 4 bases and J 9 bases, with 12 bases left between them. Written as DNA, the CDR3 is TGTGCCAGCAGCCCCGGAGGGGAAACGCAGTATCTT. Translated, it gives CASSPGGETQYL.

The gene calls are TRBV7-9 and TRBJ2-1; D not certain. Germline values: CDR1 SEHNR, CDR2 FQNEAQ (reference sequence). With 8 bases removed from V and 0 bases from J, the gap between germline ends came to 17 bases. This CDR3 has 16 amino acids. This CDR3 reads CASRGVPVSSYNEQFF. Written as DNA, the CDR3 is TGTGCCAGCCGTGGAGTACCGGTAAGCTCCTACAATGAGCAGTTCTTC. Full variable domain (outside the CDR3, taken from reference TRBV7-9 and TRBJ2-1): DTGVSQNPRHKITKRGQNVTFRCDPISEHNRLYWYRQTLGQGPEFLTYFQNEAQLEKSRLLSDRFSAERPKGSFSTLEIQRTEQGDSAMYLCASRGVPVSSYNEQFFGPGTRLTVL.

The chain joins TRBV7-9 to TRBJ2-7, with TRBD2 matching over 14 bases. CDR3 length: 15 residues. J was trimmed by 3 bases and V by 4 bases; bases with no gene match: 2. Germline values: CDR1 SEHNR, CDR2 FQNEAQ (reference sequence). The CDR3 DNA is TGTGCCAGCAGCTGGGGACTAGCGGGGGACTACGAGCAGTACTTC. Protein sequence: CASSWGLAGDYEQYF.

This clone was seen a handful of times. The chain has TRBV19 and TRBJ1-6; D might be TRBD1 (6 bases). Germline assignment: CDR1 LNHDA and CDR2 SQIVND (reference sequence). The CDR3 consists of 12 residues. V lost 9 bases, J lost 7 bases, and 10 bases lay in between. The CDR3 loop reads CASSQGNSPLHF. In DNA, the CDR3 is TGTGCCAGCAGCCAGGGGAATTCACCCCTCCACTTT.

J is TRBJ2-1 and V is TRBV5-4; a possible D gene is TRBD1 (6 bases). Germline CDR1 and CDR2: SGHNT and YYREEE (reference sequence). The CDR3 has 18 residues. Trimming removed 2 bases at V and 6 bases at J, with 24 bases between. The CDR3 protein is CASSFPDRQRNPFNEQFF. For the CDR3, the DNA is TGTGCCAGCAGCTTTCCCGACAGGCAACGAAACCCCTTCAATGAGCAGTTCTTC.

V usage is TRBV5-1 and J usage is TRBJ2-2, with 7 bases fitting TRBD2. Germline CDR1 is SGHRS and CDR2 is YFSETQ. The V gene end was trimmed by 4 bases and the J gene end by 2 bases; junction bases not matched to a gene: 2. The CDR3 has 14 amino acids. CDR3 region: CASSPGLNTGELFF. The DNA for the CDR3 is TGCGCCAGCAGCCCGGGACTAAACACCGGGGAGCTGTTTTTT.

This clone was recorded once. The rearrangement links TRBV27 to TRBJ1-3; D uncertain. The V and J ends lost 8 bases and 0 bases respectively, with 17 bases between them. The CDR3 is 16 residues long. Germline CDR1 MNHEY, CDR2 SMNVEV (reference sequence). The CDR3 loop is CASPPDLGLSGNTIYF. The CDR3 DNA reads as TGTGCCAGCCCCCCCGATTTAGGACTCTCTGGAAACACCATATATTTT.

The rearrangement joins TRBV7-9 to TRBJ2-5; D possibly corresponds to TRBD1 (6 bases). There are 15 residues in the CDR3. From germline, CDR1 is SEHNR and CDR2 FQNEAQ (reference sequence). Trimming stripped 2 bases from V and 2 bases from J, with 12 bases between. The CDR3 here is CASSLSTGKQETQYF. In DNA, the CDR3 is TGTGCCAGCAGCTTAAGTACAGGGAAACAAGAGACCCAGTACTTC. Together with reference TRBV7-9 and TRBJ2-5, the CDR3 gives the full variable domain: DTGVSQNPRHKITKRGQNVTFRCDPISEHNRLYWYRQTLGQGPEFLTYFQNEAQLEKSRLLSDRFSAERPKGSFSTLEIQRTEQGDSAMYLCASSLSTGKQETQYFGPGTRLLVL.

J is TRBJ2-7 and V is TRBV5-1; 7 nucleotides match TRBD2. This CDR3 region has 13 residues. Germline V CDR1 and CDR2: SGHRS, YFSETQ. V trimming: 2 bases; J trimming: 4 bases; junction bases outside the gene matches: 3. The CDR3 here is CASSFGDYYEQYF. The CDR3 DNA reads TGCGCCAGCAGCTTTGGGGACTATTACGAGCAGTACTTC.

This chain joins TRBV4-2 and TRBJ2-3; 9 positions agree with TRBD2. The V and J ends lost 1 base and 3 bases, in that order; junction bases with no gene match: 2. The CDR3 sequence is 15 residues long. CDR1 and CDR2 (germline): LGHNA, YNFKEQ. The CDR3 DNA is TGTGCCAGCAGCCAAGCTAGCGGGGAGACAGATACGCAGTATTTT. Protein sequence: CASSQASGETDTQYF.

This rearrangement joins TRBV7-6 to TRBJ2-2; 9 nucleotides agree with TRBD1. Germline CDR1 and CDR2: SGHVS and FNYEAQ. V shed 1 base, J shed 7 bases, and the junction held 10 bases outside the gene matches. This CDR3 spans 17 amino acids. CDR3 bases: TGTGCCAGCAGCTTAGTGGCGACAGGGGGATTCGGCGGGGAGCTGTTTTTT. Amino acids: CASSLVATGGFGGELFF.

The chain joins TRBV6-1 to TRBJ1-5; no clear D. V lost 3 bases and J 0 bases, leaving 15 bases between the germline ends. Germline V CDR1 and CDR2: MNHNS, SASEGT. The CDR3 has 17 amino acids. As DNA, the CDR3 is TGTGCCAGCAGTGACCCCCCCACGGAGAATAGCAATCAGCCCCAGCATTTT. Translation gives CASSDPPTENSNQPQHF.